The clone carrying this T cell receptor (beta chain) was seen many times. These data belong to a study of CD8+ T cells in alopecia areata. The length of the CDR3 is 13 residues. Deletions cut 2 bases from V and 3 bases from J, with 8 bases between. In germline, CDR1 is MNHEY, CDR2 SMNVEV (reference sequence). The authors extracted RNA and reverse transcribed it into cDNA as the sequencing template. Assay: immunoSEQ multiplex PCR; the TCRdb copy retains only in-frame clones and omits some. This table holds 200,000 or so clones, approximately 53% found once. The specimen was CD8+ T cells sorted from blood. This sequence originates from a human donor in good health. This chain uses TRBV27 with TRBJ2-7; D is uncertain. The CDR3 DNA reads TGTGCCAGCAGTTTAGGAAGGGACTACGAGCAGTACTTC. It specifies CASSLGRDYEQYF.